This T cell receptor beta chain is drawn from a study of cytomegalovirus exposure and HLA in healthy donors. Across the whole study: Researchers previously reported finding roughly 120 million unique TCR beta sequences from approximately 190 million T cells.

Primers: 60 Vbeta forward and 13 Jbeta reverse. Profiled with immunoSEQ multiplex PCR; TCRdb holds only in-frame clones, not every one. The repertoire holds roughly 200,000 clones, over 65% seen once, with 3.7% in the top ten. This clone was detected ten times or more. Its target is unknown. Findings and caveats of the study: Roughly uniform sequencing depth across donors was assumed, possibly incorrectly.

This CDR3 has 13 amino acids. Germline lookup yields CDR1 SNHLY and CDR2 FYNNEI. The germline V and J ends were trimmed by 3 bases and 5 bases, with 11 bases remaining between them. Source material: PBMCs. The chain is built from TRBV2 and TRBJ2-7; D perhaps matches TRBD1 (6 bases). The receptor comes from a woman aged 55-69 years in good health and CMV-seropositive. CDR3 sequence: CASSEQGLNEQYF. As DNA, the CDR3 is TGTGCCAGCAGTGAGCAGGGGCTCAACGAGCAGTACTTC.